This T cell receptor (beta chain) was recovered during a study of Ad26.COV2.S vaccination and SARS-CoV-2 variants (dated by TCRdb to 2020 to 2022). Turning to the overall study: Donors in the vaccine arm were drawn from COV1001, a multicentre, randomized, double-blind, placebo-controlled phase I-IIa trial testing Ad26.COV2.S in healthy adults. Ad26.COV2.S was administered intramuscularly at a dose of 5x10^10 or 1x10^11 viral particles, either as one shot or as two shots given 56 days apart. The specificity and breadth of SARS-CoV-2-reactive T cell receptors after Ad26.COV2.S vaccination were assessed by TCRbeta repertoire sequencing. The TCR-sequenced set comprised about 32 samples: about 19 Ad26.COV2.S vaccine recipients, 5 placebo recipients and 8 SARS-CoV-2 convalescent individuals. Trial participants were randomized into five groups of five: low-dose or high-dose Ad26.COV2.S given once or twice, or placebo on both occasions. Blinding of investigators to trial group allocation was maintained during experiments and outcome assessment.

From a lookup of the germline V gene (reference sequence), CDR1 and CDR2 are MNHNY and SVGAGI. The CDR3, cysteine through phenylalanine, is 14 amino acids long. Only the CDR3 portion is preserved as DNA: 42 bases, with reading frame beginning at the first base. The V end loses 6 bases and the J end loses 0 bases, and a stretch of 9 bases separates them. The immunoSEQ Assay was the method used to sequence TCRbeta CDR3 regions. After extraction, genomic DNA underwent amplification by bias-controlled multiplex PCR, followed by high-throughput sequencing. Turning to the authors' computational methods: To quantify the absolute abundance of every unique TCRbeta CDR3 region, sequences were collapsed and filtered. T cell fraction was estimated by normalizing TCRbeta template counts to usable DNA, with usable DNA measured through amplification of reference genes found in all nucleated cells. Repertoire TCRs were annotated as SARS-CoV-2-specific when V gene, CDR3 amino acid sequence and J gene were exactly matched to a known reactive TCR set. The reference SARS-CoV-2 TCR set was derived from MIRA and filtered for enrichment in COVID-19-positive ImmuneCODE repertoires, a step that removed public or cross-reactive TCRs. Based on the MIRA antigens, annotated TCRs were further analysed at the level of specific ORF or position within ORF. Depth was the summed frequency of annotated unique rearrangements, while breadth was defined as annotated unique rearrangements over total unique productive rearrangements. TCR breadth was compared between groups using two-sided Wilcoxon rank-sum tests. The clones in this table, taken by TCRdb from immuneACCESS, are in-frame only. Not every clone is retained; where verified, under half of the shortfall comes from an unresolved V gene, and the cause of the rest is unknown. The V and J calls and clone size were taken over from that table, and D and trimming were inferred from the DNA. The sample table lists 330,000 or so clones, 75% to 90% of them with a count of one. The top ten clonotypes cover 5% to 6.5% of the sample.

Study-level results and caveats: Ad26.COV2.S recipients had higher spike-specific TCR breadth than placebo recipients (P = 0.0014). The study was not powered to compare responses between vaccine doses or regimens. Vaccine and placebo recipients had similar non-spike TCR breadth, a finding consistent with the vaccine containing only spike. Substantial breadth of spike-specific CD8+ and CD4+ T cell responses was reported after vaccination. The authors noted that the TCR breadth and depth analyses may have underestimated total T cell responses.

In light of the paper, this sample's treatment or condition label describes: over 15 received Ad26.COV2.S at low or high dose, single or two shots; about 5 received placebo; per-sample allocation not given. Repertoires of vaccine and placebo recipients were sequenced from samples collected on day 63 after the first injection. Cohort 1b enrolled about 25 adults aged 18-55 years at a single site in Boston, USA, between 29 July and 7 August 2020. Ad26.COV2.S was a replication-incompetent adenovirus type 26 vector expressing a prefusion-stabilized SARS-CoV-2 spike protein from the original Wuhan strain. On this clone itself: Its antigen has not been determined. It has no much larger one-base neighbor in the sample; base qualities were not kept.

The sequence was collected from a person between 18 and 65 years old who received the Ad26.COV2.S COVID-19 vaccine or a placebo. The chain uses TRBV6-6 and TRBJ2-1, with the D gene too uncertain to name. Sequenced here: peripheral blood, sampled in a trial of Ad26.COV2.S vaccine versus placebo. The CDR3 has the sequence CASSPHSSYNEQFF. The sequenced DNA: TGTGCCAGCAGCCCCCACAGCTCCTACAATGAGCAGTTCTTC.